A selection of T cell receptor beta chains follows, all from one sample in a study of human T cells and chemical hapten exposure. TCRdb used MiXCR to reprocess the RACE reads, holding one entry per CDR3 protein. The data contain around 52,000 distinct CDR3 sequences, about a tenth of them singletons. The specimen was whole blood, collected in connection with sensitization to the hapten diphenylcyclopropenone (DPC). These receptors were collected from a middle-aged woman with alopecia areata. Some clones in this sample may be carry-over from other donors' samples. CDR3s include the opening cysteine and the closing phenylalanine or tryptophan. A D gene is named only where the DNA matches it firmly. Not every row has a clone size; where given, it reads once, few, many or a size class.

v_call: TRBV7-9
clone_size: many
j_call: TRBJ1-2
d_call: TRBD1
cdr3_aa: CASSFDSGGDYGYTF
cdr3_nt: TGTGCCAGCAGCTTTGACTCAGGGGGGGACTATGGCTACACCTTC

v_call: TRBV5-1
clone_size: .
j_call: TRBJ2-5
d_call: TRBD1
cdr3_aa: CASSLRTGEETQYF
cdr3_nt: TGCGCCAGCAGCTTGCGGACAGGGGAAGAGACCCAGTACTTC

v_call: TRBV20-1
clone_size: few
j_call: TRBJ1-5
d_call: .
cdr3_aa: CSASPSLGLPTGINQPQHF
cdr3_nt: TGCAGTGCTAGCCCATCTCTAGGGTTGCCTACAGGAATCAATCAGCCCCAGCATTTT

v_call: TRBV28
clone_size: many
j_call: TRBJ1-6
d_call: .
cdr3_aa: CASSRPGSPLHF
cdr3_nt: TGTGCCAGCAGTCGACCCGGGTCACCCCTCCACTTT

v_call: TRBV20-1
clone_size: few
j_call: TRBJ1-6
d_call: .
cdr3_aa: CSARDAMTAVNHSPLHF
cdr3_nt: TGCAGTGCTAGAGATGCTATGACTGCCGTCAACCATTCACCCCTCCACTTT

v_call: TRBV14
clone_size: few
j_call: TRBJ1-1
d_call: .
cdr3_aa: CASSQTEVNTEAFF
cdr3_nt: TGTGCCAGCAGCCAGACAGAAGTGAACACTGAAGCTTTCTTT

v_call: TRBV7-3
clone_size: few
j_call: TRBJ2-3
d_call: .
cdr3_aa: CASSLSGPDTQYF
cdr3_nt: TGTGCCAGCAGCTTATCCGGGCCCGATACGCAGTATTTT

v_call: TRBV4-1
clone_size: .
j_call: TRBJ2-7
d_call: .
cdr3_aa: CASSQRQGRYEQYF
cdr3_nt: TGCGCCAGCAGCCAAAGGCAGGGTCGGTACGAGCAGTACTTC

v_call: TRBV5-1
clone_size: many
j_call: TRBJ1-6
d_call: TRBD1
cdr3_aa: CASSLEGTGGNSPLHF
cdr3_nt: TGCGCCAGCAGCTTGGAAGGGACAGGGGGGAATTCACCCCTCCACTTT

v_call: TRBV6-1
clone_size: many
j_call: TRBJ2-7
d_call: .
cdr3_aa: CASSPGTYSYEQYF
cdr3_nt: TGTGCCAGCAGTCCCGGGACATATTCCTACGAGCAGTACTTC

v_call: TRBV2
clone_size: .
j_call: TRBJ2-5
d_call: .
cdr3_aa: CASSEVSETQYF
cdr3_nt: TGTGCCAGCAGTGAGGTCTCAGAGACCCAGTACTTC

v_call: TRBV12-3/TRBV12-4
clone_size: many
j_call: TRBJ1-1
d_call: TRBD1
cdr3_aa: CASSPGQANTEAFF
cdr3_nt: TGTGCCAGCAGCCCCGGACAGGCGAACACTGAAGCTTTCTTT

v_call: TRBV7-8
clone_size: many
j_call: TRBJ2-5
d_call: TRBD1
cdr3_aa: CASSLGTGGTSWETQYF
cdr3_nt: TGTGCCAGCAGCTTAGGGACAGGGGGTACCTCCTGGGAGACCCAGTACTTC

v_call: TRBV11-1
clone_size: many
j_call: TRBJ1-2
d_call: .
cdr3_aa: CASSLRQGNGYTF
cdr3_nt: TGTGCCAGCAGCTTGAGGCAGGGAAACGGCTACACCTTC

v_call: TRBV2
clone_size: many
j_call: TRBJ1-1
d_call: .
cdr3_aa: CASSRGRANTEAFF
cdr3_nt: TGTGCCAGCAGCCGGGGACGAGCGAACACTGAAGCTTTCTTT

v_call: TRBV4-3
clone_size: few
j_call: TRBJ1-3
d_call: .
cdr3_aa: CASSQGVDLSGNTIYF
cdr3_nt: TGCGCCAGCAGCCAAGGGGTGGACCTCTCTGGAAACACCATATATTTT